The 16 T cell receptor beta chains below were found in one sample sequenced in a study of technical replicates of blood from a handful of donors. The method was immunoSEQ multiplex PCR; TCRdb's version includes in-frame clones alone and lacks a portion of them. This sample has around 79,000 clones, with around 90% found just once. The specimen sequenced was T cells isolated from PBMCs. The receptor source for this set is a human donor in good health. Some clones in this sample may be carry-over from other donors' samples.

The chain combines TRBV2 with TRBJ1-1; the D gene is possibly TRBD1 (6 bases). V was cut by 6 bases and J by 10 bases, with 21 bases left in between. Germline values: CDR1 SNHLY, CDR2 FYNNEI. CDR3 length equals 14 residues. The CDR3 loop is CASSELHSGAGAFF. The DNA of the CDR3 is TGTGCCAGCAGCGAACTACACTCAGGGGCCGGAGCTTTCTTT.

The genes are TRBV18 and TRBJ2-1, with 7 nucleotides matching TRBD2. CDR1 is KGHSH and CDR2 is LQKENI in the germline V gene. Germline trimming cut 6 bases from V and 1 base from J; bases unmatched to any gene: 6. CDR3 length equals 15 residues. The CDR3, as DNA: TGTGCCAGCTCGGGGAGGGGCCGTTCCTACAATGAGCAGTTCTTC. This translates into CASSGRGRSYNEQFF.

This clone has just a few counts. This chain connects TRBV11-2 to TRBJ1-3; a weak D match, TRBD1 (6 bases). Germline loops: CDR1 SGHAT, CDR2 FQNNGV. The CDR3 consists of 15 residues. Trimming shortened V by 1 base and J by 2 bases, and 9 bases separated the two germline ends. CDR3 region: CASSLAGGPGNTIYF. In DNA form, the CDR3 reads TGTGCCAGCAGCTTAGCGGGGGGCCCTGGAAACACCATATATTTT.

The genes are TRBV10-1 and TRBJ2-2; D is perhaps TRBD1 (5 bases). From germline, CDR1 is WNHNN and CDR2 SYGVQD (reference sequence). The CDR3 loop spans 14 amino acids. Trimming removed 6 bases at V and 6 bases at J, with 14 bases between. The CDR3 protein is CASSPLTESGELFF. CDR3 bases: TGCGCCAGCAGCCCATTGACAGAATCCGGGGAGCTGTTTTTT.

The chain has TRBV19 and TRBJ2-7, with 10 bases that match TRBD1. The CDR3 spans 15 residues. Germline trimming cut 3 bases from V and 5 bases from J; bases unmatched to any gene: 7. The germline V gene has CDR1 LNHDA and CDR2 SQIVND (reference sequence). The CDR3 here is CASSIFRDRGHEQYF. In DNA, the CDR3 is TGTGCCAGTAGTATTTTTCGGGACAGGGGCCACGAGCAGTACTTC.

There are a few counts of this clone. The sample contains more than one DNA sequence encoding this CDR3. This rearrangement joins TRBV19 to TRBJ1-1; TRBD1 agrees at 8 bases. Unmatched junction bases numbered 5, after V lost 6 bases and J lost 5 bases. Per germline, CDR1 LNHDA and CDR2 SQIVND (reference sequence). This CDR3 contains 13 residues. CDR3 sequence (DNA): TGTGCCAGTAGGCAACAGGGGGGGACTGAAGCTTTCTTT. It codes for CASRQQGGTEAFF.

J is TRBJ2-1 and V is TRBV7-9, with unresolved D. CDR1 and CDR2 from the germline V gene are SEHNR and FQNEAQ (reference sequence). Deletions cut 4 bases from V and 8 bases from J, with 15 bases between. The CDR3 extends over 14 amino acids. CDR3 amino acids: CASSSLGRVDEQFF. The CDR3 nucleotides are TGTGCCAGCAGCTCCCTGGGCAGAGTGGATGAGCAGTTCTTC.

The chain couples TRBV5-1 to TRBJ2-1; 7 nucleotides line up with TRBD2. CDR1 is SGHRS and CDR2 is YFSETQ in the germline V gene. With 0 bases clipped from V and 6 bases from J, the junction kept 6 bases outside the gene matches. The CDR3 is made up of 15 amino acids. This CDR3 is CASSLVGGPANEQFF. The CDR3 DNA reads TGCGCCAGCAGCTTGGTGGGAGGGCCAGCCAATGAGCAGTTCTTC.

The gene calls are TRBV19 and TRBJ2-2, with a tentative D call TRBD1 (5 bases). V was pared by 3 bases and J by 6 bases, with 14 bases between. Germline CDR1 is LNHDA and CDR2 is SQIVND (reference sequence). The CDR3 is 15 amino acids. The chain's CDR3 is CASSILGRRAGELFF. CDR3 DNA: TGTGCCAGTAGTATCTTGGGGCGGAGAGCCGGGGAGCTGTTTTTT.

The chain recombines TRBV29-1 with TRBJ1-1, with D unclear. V gave up 4 bases and J gave up 4 bases, with 10 bases separating them. The CDR3 has 12 amino acids. Germline V gene sequence: CDR1 SQVTM, CDR2 ANQGSEA. This CDR3 is CSVGLGVTEAFF. CDR3 coding DNA: TGCAGCGTTGGGTTGGGAGTCACTGAAGCTTTCTTT.

This rearrangement joins TRBV29-1 to TRBJ1-1; weak D call: TRBD1 (5 bases). With 4 bases removed from V and 0 bases from J, the gap between germline ends came to 9 bases. Germline CDR1 reads SQVTM; CDR2 reads ANQGSEA. CDR3 length equals 13 residues. The CDR3 protein is CSVASGMNTEAFF. The CDR3 coding sequence is TGCAGCGTTGCTTCAGGGATGAACACTGAAGCTTTCTTT.

This clone appeared a single time. The rearrangement joins TRBV10-3 to TRBJ2-5, with 7 bases identical to TRBD2. This CDR3 contains 13 residues. Germline V CDR1 and CDR2: ENHRY, SYGVKD. With V trimmed by 6 bases and J by 4 bases, 5 bases remained unmatched. The CDR3 bases are TGTGCCATCAGCCAGGCGGGGGTAGAGACCCAGTACTTC. Protein product: CAISQAGVETQYF.

This clone was recorded once. V gene TRBV2 combines with J gene TRBJ2-7; 11 bases are shared with TRBD2. With 11 bases clipped from V and 2 bases from J, the junction kept 11 bases outside the gene matches. Germline V gives CDR1 SNHLY, CDR2 FYNNEI. The CDR3 contains 15 residues. The CDR3 loop reads CASRRGTSGTYEQYF. The CDR3 region has the DNA TGTGCCTCACGCCGGGGGACTAGCGGCACCTACGAGCAGTACTTC.

J is TRBJ1-2 and V is TRBV19; no firm D call. V dropped 5 bases and J dropped 8 bases, with 15 bases sitting between them. CDR1 LNHDA and CDR2 SQIVND come from the germline V gene (reference sequence). The CDR3 loop spans 13 amino acids. DNA of the CDR3: TGTGCCAGTAGTCTCCTCCCAGGCTCCGGCTACACCTTC. This gives the protein CASSLLPGSGYTF. The full variable domain, completed using reference TRBV19 and TRBJ1-2, is DGGITQSPKYLFRKEGQNVTLSCEQNLNHDAMYWYRQDPGQGLRLIYYSQIVNDFQKGDIAEGYSVSREKKESFPLTVTSAQKNPTAFYLCASSLLPGSGYTFGSGTRLTVV.

This chain uses TRBV5-1 with TRBJ2-1, with D unresolved. The germline CDR1 and CDR2 sequences are SGHRS and YFSETQ. The CDR3 totals 16 residues. Trimming took off 4 bases at V and 0 bases at J, with 14 bases between the two ends. CDR3 loop: CASSRVRGSSYNEQFF. The CDR3 coding sequence is TGCGCCAGCAGCCGGGTGCGCGGCAGCTCCTACAATGAGCAGTTCTTC.

The rearrangement uses TRBV6-6 and TRBJ2-1; 11 positions match TRBD2. CDR3 length: 14 residues. Trimming took 9 bases from V and 3 from J; bases not matched to a gene: 4. Germline assignment: CDR1 MNHNY and CDR2 SVGAGI (reference sequence). The CDR3 is CASSGRANYNEQFF. CDR3 nucleotides: TGTGCCAGTAGCGGGAGGGCTAACTACAATGAGCAGTTCTTC.